Below, one T cell receptor beta chain is given with its context. Trimming removed 3 bases from V and 1 base from J, with 12 bases in between. The length of the CDR3 is 15 residues. Germline V CDR1 and CDR2: KGHSH, LQKENI. Source study methods: Reference gene primer amplification yielded estimated nucleated cell counts. Measured with immunoSEQ multiplex PCR; TCRdb has only the in-frame clones, and not every one. The V and J calls and clone size come from that table; D and trimming were worked out from the DNA. The sample carries about 190,000 clones, approximately 86% recorded once. This entry belongs to a study of blood T cell repertoires in COVID-19. Turning to the study itself: The samples span acute and convalescent COVID-19 from the United States, Italy and Spain.

The source is a man aged 40-49 years with active or convalescent COVID-19. Source material: peripheral blood. The chain links TRBV18 to TRBJ1-1, with D maybe TRBD1 (6 bases). The CDR3 DNA reads TGTGCCAGCTCACCCAAACCGGGACAGAACACTGAAGCTTTCTTT. The encoded protein is CASSPKPGQNTEAFF.